These 25 T cell receptor beta chains share one sample of origin, sequenced in a study of technical replicates of blood from a handful of donors. Generated by immunoSEQ multiplex PCR, the TCRdb table keeps only in-frame clones and is missing some. The profile shows tens of thousands of clones, around 93% of them singletons. Material: T cells isolated from PBMCs. Receptor source: a human donor in good health.

The chain is built from TRBV11-2 and TRBJ2-1; 12 bases align to TRBD2. CDR1 is SGHAT and CDR2 is FQNNGV in the germline V gene. The CDR3 totals 15 residues. V lost 5 bases to trimming and J lost 4 bases; unmatched junction nucleotides: 3. CDR3 residues: CASSRGLAGYNEQFF. The CDR3 coding sequence is TGTGCCAGCAGCCGAGGACTAGCGGGGTACAATGAGCAGTTCTTC. Supplemented by reference TRBV11-2 and TRBJ2-1, the full variable domain reads EAGVAQSPRYKIIEKRQSVAFWCNPISGHATLYWYQQILGQGPKLLIQFQNNGVVDDSQLPKDRFSAERLKGVDSTLKIQPAKLEDSAVYLCASSRGLAGYNEQFFGPGTRLTVL.

The CDR3 loop reads CAWSVGSSWRRETEAFF. The DNA for the CDR3 is TGTGCCTGGAGTGTAGGGAGCTCGTGGCGTCGAGAGACTGAAGCTTTCTTT. The chain is built from TRBV30 and TRBJ1-1; D remains ambiguous. V was cut by 0 bases and J by 5 bases, with 22 bases left in between. Per germline, CDR1 GTSNPN and CDR2 SVGIG (reference sequence). The CDR3 extends over 17 amino acids.

The CDR3 nucleotides read TGTGCCAGCAGCTTGGGTACAGGGGGCAAAGAGCCCCAGCATTTT. This gives the protein CASSLGTGGKEPQHF. The V call is TRBV5-8, the J call TRBJ1-5; 9 bases are a match to TRBD1. V trimming: 0 bases; J trimming: 8 bases; junction bases outside the gene matches: 6. This CDR3 comprises 15 residues. Germline assignment: CDR1 SGHTS and CDR2 YDEGEE.

The rearrangement joins TRBV11-1 to TRBJ1-1; no clear D. Germline CDR1 SGHAT, CDR2 FQDESV (reference sequence). Trimming took off 1 base at V and 8 bases at J, with 11 bases between the two ends. This CDR3 is built from 13 residues. In DNA, the CDR3 is TGTGCCAGCAGCTTAGGACGGTCAGGCGAAGCTTTCTTT. It is translated as CASSLGRSGEAFF.

This sequence joins TRBV27 and TRBJ2-7, with unresolved D. The germline gives CDR1 MNHEY, CDR2 SMNVEV (reference sequence). Trimming removed 6 bases at V and 3 bases at J, with 12 bases between. The CDR3 runs to 13 residues. The CDR3: CASSLGRSYEQYF. The CDR3, as DNA: TGTGCCAGCAGCTTAGGGCGCAGCTACGAGCAGTACTTC.

The chain is built from TRBV5-1 and TRBJ2-7; 7 bases map to TRBD1. After removal of 0 bases from V and 1 base from J, the junction contained 10 bases not matched to a gene. The CDR3 sequence is 17 residues long. Germline-derived CDR1 and CDR2 are SGHRS and YFSETQ. In nucleotides, the CDR3 is TGCGCCAGCAGCTTGGCCTCTGTCGGACAGGCATCCTACGAGCAGTACTTC. It is translated as CASSLASVGQASYEQYF.

The chain joins TRBV6-5 to TRBJ1-2, with 7 bases fitting TRBD1. Germline lookup yields CDR1 MNHEY and CDR2 SVGAGI. With 3 bases clipped from V and 2 bases from J, the junction kept 3 bases outside the gene matches. This CDR3 spans 14 amino acids. The CDR3 loop is CASSYRTGNYGYTF. CDR3 coding DNA: TGTGCCAGCAGTTATAGGACAGGAAACTATGGCTACACCTTC.

The chain uses TRBV11-2 and TRBJ2-1, with 13 bases aligning to TRBD2. This CDR3 is built from 17 residues. Per germline, CDR1 SGHAT and CDR2 FQNNGV. V lost 5 bases to trimming and J lost 1 base; unmatched junction nucleotides: 5. CDR3 nucleotides: TGTGCCAGCAGCCCGCGACTAGCGGGGGGATCCTACAATGAGCAGTTCTTC. Translation: CASSPRLAGGSYNEQFF.

The CDR3 loop is CASSPGGQGHEQFF. The CDR3, as DNA: TGTGCCAGCTCACCAGGGGGACAGGGCCACGAGCAGTTCTTC. The V gene is TRBV18, the J gene TRBJ2-1, with TRBD1 matching 9 bases. This CDR3 comprises 14 residues. Trimming cost V 2 bases and J 10 bases; bases outside gene matches: 6. Germline V CDR1 and CDR2: KGHSH, LQKENI.

CDR3 DNA sequence: TGTGCCAGTAGTATTGGTAAAGGGAGATTCTCTGCCAACGTCCTGACTTTC. Translating gives CASSIGKGRFSANVLTF. J is TRBJ2-6 and V is TRBV19, with D possibly TRBD2 on 5 matching bases. Looked up from germline, CDR1 is LNHDA and CDR2 is SQIVND (reference sequence). V lost 3 bases and J lost 7, with 19 bases in between. The CDR3 consists of 17 residues. The whole variable domain, remainder taken from reference TRBV19 and TRBJ2-6, is DGGITQSPKYLFRKEGQNVTLSCEQNLNHDAMYWYRQDPGQGLRLIYYSQIVNDFQKGDIAEGYSVSREKKESFPLTVTSAQKNPTAFYLCASSIGKGRFSANVLTFGAGSRLTVL.

This clone was observed a single time. The V and J genes are TRBV4-1 and TRBJ2-5; no clear D. With 3 bases removed from V and 9 bases from J, the gap between germline ends came to 14 bases. CDR1 is MGHRA, CDR2 YSYEKL, per germline. This CDR3 spans 13 amino acids. CDR3 DNA sequence: TGCGCCAGCAGCCAGATAGTGGAGTCGGCCCAGTACTTC. It encodes CASSQIVESAQYF.

This chain joins TRBV10-3 and TRBJ2-1, with D perhaps matching TRBD2 (5 bases). V dropped 7 bases and J dropped 5 bases, with 12 bases sitting between them. The germline V gene has CDR1 ENHRY and CDR2 SYGVKD. The length of the CDR3 is 13 residues. CDR3 sequence (DNA): TGTGCCATCACCCCGGCCGGGAACAATGAGCAGTTCTTC. Protein: CAITPAGNNEQFF.

This chain links TRBV2 with TRBJ2-7, with 16 positions matching TRBD2. CDR3 size: 16 residues. V lost 6 bases to trimming and J lost 5 bases; unmatched junction nucleotides: 7. Germline CDR1 is SNHLY and CDR2 is FYNNEI. The chain's CDR3 is CASRTGTSGGAHEQYF. DNA of the CDR3: TGTGCCAGCAGAACCGGGACTAGCGGGGGGGCCCACGAGCAGTACTTC. The variable domain in full, completed from reference TRBV2 and TRBJ2-7, reads EPEVTQTPSHQVTQMGQEVILRCVPISNHLYFYWYRQILGQKVEFLVSFYNNEISEKSEIFDDQFSVERPDGSNFTLKIRSTKLEDSAMYFCASRTGTSGGAHEQYFGPGTRLTVT.

V gene TRBV2 combines with J gene TRBJ2-5; 10 bases align to TRBD2. The CDR3 covers 16 residues. The junction had 9 bases not matched to a gene; V was cut back by 4 bases and J by 4 bases. Germline V lookup: CDR1 SNHLY, CDR2 FYNNEI. DNA of the CDR3: TGTGCCAGCAGTGGGGGAATAGCGGGAGGTGGAGAGACCCAGTACTTC. Translating it yields CASSGGIAGGGETQYF.

J is TRBJ2-7 and V is TRBV5-8, with TRBD2 matching 8 bases. There are 14 residues in the CDR3. Unmatched junction bases numbered 7, after V lost 1 base and J lost 7 bases. CDR1 and CDR2 (germline): SGHTS, YDEGEE. The CDR3 spells CASSLYGRASEQYF. The CDR3 DNA is TGTGCCAGCAGCTTGTACGGGAGGGCCAGTGAGCAGTACTTC.

The rearrangement uses TRBV28 and TRBJ2-5; D remains ambiguous. The CDR3 runs to 12 residues. Trimming shortened V by 2 bases and J by 6 bases, and 7 bases separated the two germline ends. The V gene's germline CDR1 is MDHEN and CDR2 SYDVKM. The CDR3 loop is CASSLLTKTQYF. CDR3 sequence (DNA): TGTGCCAGCAGTTTACTTACAAAGACCCAGTACTTC.

The genes are TRBV6-5 and TRBJ2-7; no clear D gene. Germline CDR1 reads MNHEY; CDR2 reads SVGAGI. The V end lost 5 bases, the J end lost 5 bases, and 13 bases lay between the germline ends. This CDR3 region has 13 residues. The CDR3 protein is CASSQTVRDEQYF. CDR3 DNA sequence: TGTGCCAGCAGTCAGACGGTCCGGGACGAGCAGTACTTC.

Here the CDR3 reads CASSIRSGQGSQETQYF. The DNA of the CDR3 is TGTGCCAGCAGCATACGATCCGGACAGGGAAGTCAAGAGACCCAGTACTTC. V and J are TRBV7-9 and TRBJ2-5, with 8 positions matching TRBD1. Per germline, CDR1 SEHNR and CDR2 FQNEAQ (reference sequence). The CDR3 runs to 17 residues. Germline trimming cut 5 bases from V and 2 bases from J; bases unmatched to any gene: 13.

The chain combines TRBV9 with TRBJ1-2, with TRBD1 matching over 9 bases. After removal of 3 bases from V and 3 bases from J, the junction contained 6 bases not matched to a gene. The CDR3 is 15 residues long. The germline V gene has CDR1 SGDLS and CDR2 YYNGEE. In DNA, the CDR3 is TGTGCCAGCAGCGGGTCCGGGACAGGGTACTATGGCTACACCTTC. Residues: CASSGSGTGYYGYTF.

The genes are TRBV28 and TRBJ2-7; 8 bases line up with TRBD1. The CDR3 has 15 amino acids. Losses at the gene ends were 9 bases for V and 3 bases for J; bases not matched to a gene: 13. Germline CDR1 MDHEN, CDR2 SYDVKM. CDR3 nucleotides: TGTGCCAGTAGCCCTCCCGGACAGGGTTTCTACGAGCAGTACTTC. Protein sequence: CASSPPGQGFYEQYF.

This chain connects TRBV29-1 to TRBJ2-3; a possible D gene is TRBD2 (5 bases). The CDR3 contains 13 residues. Per the germline V gene, CDR1 is SQVTM and CDR2 is ANQGSEA. Deletions cut 7 bases from V and 1 base from J, with 12 bases between. DNA for the CDR3: TGCAGCGGGTCAGGAGCGGGCACAGATACGCAGTATTTT. It codes for CSGSGAGTDTQYF.

The J gene is TRBJ2-1, the V gene TRBV21-1; TRBD2 was called by the table and not checked on the DNA. TRBV21-1 is a pseudogene segment. CDR3 length: 18 amino acids. As DNA, the CDR3 is TGTGCCAGCAGCCCCCGGACTAGCGGGTGGAGCTCCTACAATGAGCAGTTCTTC. This sequence encodes CASSPRTSGWSSYNEQFF.

J is TRBJ1-1 and V is TRBV30; D call uncertain. The CDR3 spans 14 residues. The germline CDR1 and CDR2 sequences are GTSNPN and SVGIG (reference sequence). Trimming removed 3 bases at V and 0 bases at J, with 11 bases between. CDR3 sequence: CAWSRGNMNTEAFF. CDR3 nucleotides: TGTGCCTGGAGCCGAGGGAACATGAACACTGAAGCTTTCTTT.

The chain uses TRBV7-9 and TRBJ2-3; tentative D call: TRBD2 (6 bases). Trimming took off 5 bases at V and 0 bases at J, with 12 bases between the two ends. CDR1 and CDR2 (germline): SEHNR, FQNEAQ (reference sequence). The CDR3 contains 15 residues. The CDR3 DNA follows: TGTGCCAGCAGCCAACGGAGGGAGAGCACAGATACGCAGTATTTT. Residues: CASSQRRESTDTQYF.

The V gene is TRBV2, the J gene TRBJ2-1; 7 nucleotides line up with TRBD2. There are 17 residues in the CDR3. The germline gives CDR1 SNHLY, CDR2 FYNNEI. The junction had 15 bases not matched to a gene; V was cut back by 2 bases and J by 8 bases. The CDR3 sequence: CASSEPVGGSTLHEQFF. The CDR3, as DNA: TGTGCCAGCAGTGAACCAGTGGGCGGGAGCACTCTCCATGAGCAGTTCTTC.